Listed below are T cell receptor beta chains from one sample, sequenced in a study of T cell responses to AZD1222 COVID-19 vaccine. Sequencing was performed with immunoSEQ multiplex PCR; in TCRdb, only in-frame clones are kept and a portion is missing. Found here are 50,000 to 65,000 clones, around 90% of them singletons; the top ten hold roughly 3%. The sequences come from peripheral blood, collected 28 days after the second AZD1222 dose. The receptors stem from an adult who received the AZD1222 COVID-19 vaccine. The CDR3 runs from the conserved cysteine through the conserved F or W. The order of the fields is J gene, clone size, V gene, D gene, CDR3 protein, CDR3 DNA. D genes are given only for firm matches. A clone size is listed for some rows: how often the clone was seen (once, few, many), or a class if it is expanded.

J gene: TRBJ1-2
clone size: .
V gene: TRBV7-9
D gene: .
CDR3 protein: CASSRASNYGYTF
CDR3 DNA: TGTGCCAGCAGCCGAGCGAGCAACTATGGCTACACCTTC

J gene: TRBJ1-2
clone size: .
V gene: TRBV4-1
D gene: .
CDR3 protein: CASSQDEQALWVGYTF
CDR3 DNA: TGCGCCAGCAGCCAAGATGAACAGGCCCTATGGGTGGGCTACACCTTC

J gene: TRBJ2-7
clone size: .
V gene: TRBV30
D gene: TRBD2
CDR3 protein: CAWSASRLAVSYEQYF
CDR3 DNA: TGTGCCTGGAGTGCCTCCCGACTAGCGGTCTCCTACGAGCAGTACTTC

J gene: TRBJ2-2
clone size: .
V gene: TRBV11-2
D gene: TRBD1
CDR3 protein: CASSSYRGTGTGELFF
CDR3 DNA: TGTGCCAGCAGCTCATACAGGGGTACGGGCACCGGGGAGCTGTTTTTT

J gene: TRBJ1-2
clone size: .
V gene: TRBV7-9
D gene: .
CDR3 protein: CASSLAGKNYGYTF
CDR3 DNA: TGTGCCAGCAGCTTAGCCGGAAAAAACTATGGCTACACCTTC

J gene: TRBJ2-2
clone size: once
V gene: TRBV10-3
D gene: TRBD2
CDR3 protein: CAISESASGGTGELFF
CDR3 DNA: TGTGCCATCAGTGAGTCGGCTAGCGGGGGAACCGGGGAGCTGTTTTTT

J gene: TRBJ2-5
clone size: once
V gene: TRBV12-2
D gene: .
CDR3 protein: CASRLRTGGPRGETQYF
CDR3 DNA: TGTGCAAGTCGCTTACGAACGGGAGGGCCGCGGGGAGAGACCCAGTACTTC

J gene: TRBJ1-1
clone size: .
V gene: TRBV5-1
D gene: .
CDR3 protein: CASSLEVGKNTEAFF
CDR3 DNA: TGCGCCAGCAGCTTGGAGGTAGGGAAGAACACTGAAGCTTTCTTT

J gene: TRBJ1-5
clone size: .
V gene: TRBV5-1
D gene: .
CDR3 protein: CASSLGSNQPQHF
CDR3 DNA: TGCGCCAGCAGCCTAGGTAGCAATCAGCCCCAGCATTTT

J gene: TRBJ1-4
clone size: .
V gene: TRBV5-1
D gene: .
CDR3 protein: CASSLANNEKLFF
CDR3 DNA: TGCGCCAGCAGCTTGGCCAATAATGAAAAACTGTTTTTT

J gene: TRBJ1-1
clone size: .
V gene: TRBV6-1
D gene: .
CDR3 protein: CASSEVGPRGEAFF
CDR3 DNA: TGTGCCAGCAGTGAAGTGGGCCCGAGAGGGGAAGCTTTCTTT

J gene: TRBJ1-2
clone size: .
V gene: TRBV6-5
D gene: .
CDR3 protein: CASNQGSEGYTF
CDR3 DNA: TGTGCCAGCAACCAGGGAAGCGAGGGCTACACCTTC

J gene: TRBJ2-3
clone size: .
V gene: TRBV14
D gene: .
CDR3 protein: CASSQGDWGGLLADTQYF
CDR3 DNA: TGTGCCAGCAGCCAAGGGGATTGGGGCGGACTTTTGGCCGATACGCAGTATTTT

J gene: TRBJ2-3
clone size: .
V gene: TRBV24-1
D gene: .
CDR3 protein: CATSLFDTQYF
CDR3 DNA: TGTGCCACCAGTCTTTTCGATACGCAGTATTTT

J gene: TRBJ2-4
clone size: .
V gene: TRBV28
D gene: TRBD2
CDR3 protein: CASSLGDPSSGRAKNIQYF
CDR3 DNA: TGTGCCAGCAGTTTGGGGGACCCGTCTAGCGGACGAGCCAAAAACATTCAGTACTTC

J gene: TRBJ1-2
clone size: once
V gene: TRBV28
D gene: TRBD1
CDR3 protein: CASSGDRVLYGYTF
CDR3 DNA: TGTGCCAGCAGTGGGGACAGGGTTTTGTATGGCTACACCTTC

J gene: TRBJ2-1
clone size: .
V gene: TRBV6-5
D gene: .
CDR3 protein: CASSTGEIGQFF
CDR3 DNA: TGTGCCAGCAGTACCGGGGAAATCGGGCAGTTCTTC

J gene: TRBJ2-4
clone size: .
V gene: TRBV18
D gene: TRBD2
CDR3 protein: CASSAPGLETNIQYF
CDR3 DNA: TGTGCCAGCTCGGCCCCGGGACTAGAGACAAACATTCAGTACTTC

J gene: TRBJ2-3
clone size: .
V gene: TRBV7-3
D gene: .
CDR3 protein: CASSSRGRSTDTQYF
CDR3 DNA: TGTGCCAGCAGCTCCCGGGGGAGAAGCACAGATACGCAGTATTTT

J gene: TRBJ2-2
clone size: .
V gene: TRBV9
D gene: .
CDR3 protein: CASSVEPGATGELFF
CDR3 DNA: TGTGCCAGCAGCGTAGAGCCAGGGGCCACCGGGGAGCTGTTTTTT

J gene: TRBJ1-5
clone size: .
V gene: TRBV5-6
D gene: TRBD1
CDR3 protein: CASSGQGWSNQPQHF
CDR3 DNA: TGTGCCAGCAGCGGACAGGGTTGGAGCAATCAGCCCCAGCATTTT

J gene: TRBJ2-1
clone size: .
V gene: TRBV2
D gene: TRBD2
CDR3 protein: CASLERLAGWNEQFF
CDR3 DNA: TGTGCCAGCTTGGAGAGACTAGCGGGATGGAATGAGCAGTTCTTC

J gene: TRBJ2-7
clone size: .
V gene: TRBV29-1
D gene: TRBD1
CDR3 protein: CSAEGGLGEQYF
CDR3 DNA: TGCAGCGCCGAAGGGGGCTTGGGCGAGCAGTACTTC

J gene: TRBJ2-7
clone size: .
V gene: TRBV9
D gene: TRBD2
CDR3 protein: CASSIGLAATYEQYF
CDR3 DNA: TGTGCCAGCAGCATCGGACTAGCGGCTACCTACGAGCAGTACTTC

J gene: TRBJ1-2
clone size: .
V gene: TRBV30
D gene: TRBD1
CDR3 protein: CAYQEGQGFQGSSYTF
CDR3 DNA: TGTGCCTACCAAGAGGGACAGGGCTTCCAAGGCAGTAGCTACACCTTC

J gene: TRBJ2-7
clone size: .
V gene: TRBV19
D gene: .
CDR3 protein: CASSTPPGDPYEQYF
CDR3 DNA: TGTGCCAGTAGTACCCCCCCCGGCGATCCCTACGAGCAGTACTTC

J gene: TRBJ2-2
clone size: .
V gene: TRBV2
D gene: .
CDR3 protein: CASSGSRTGELFF
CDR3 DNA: TGTGCCAGCAGTGGGAGTCGCACCGGGGAGCTGTTTTTT

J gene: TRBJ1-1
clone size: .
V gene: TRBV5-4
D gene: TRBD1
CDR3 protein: CASSLQGGGTEAFF
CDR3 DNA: TGTGCCAGCAGCCTCCAGGGGGGAGGCACTGAAGCTTTCTTT

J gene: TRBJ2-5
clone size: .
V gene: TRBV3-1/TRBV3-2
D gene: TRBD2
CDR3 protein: CASSHHGGASGQKETQYF
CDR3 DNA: TGTGCCAGCAGCCACCATGGGGGGGCTAGCGGGCAAAAAGAGACCCAGTACTTC

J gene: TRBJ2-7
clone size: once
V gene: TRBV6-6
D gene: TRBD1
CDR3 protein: CASTSTGVAYEQYF
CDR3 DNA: TGTGCCAGCACCTCTACAGGGGTGGCCTACGAGCAGTACTTC

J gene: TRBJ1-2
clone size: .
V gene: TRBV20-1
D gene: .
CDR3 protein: CSASRGEGYTF
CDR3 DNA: TGCAGTGCTAGCCGAGGAGAGGGCTACACCTTC